The 7 T cell receptor beta chains given below trace back to one sample, sequenced in a study of blood T cell repertoires in COVID-19. Profiling relied on immunoSEQ multiplex PCR, and the TCRdb table lists in-frame clones only, not all of them. The repertoire consists of 200,000 to 250,000 clones, with approximately 81% occurring once and the leading ten covering around a sixth. Sequencing used peripheral blood. The receptors were sampled from a woman of 80 years or more with active or convalescent COVID-19.

J is TRBJ2-1 and V is TRBV5-1, with 9 bases fitting TRBD2. Germline V CDR1 and CDR2: SGHRS, YFSETQ. The V and J ends lost 3 bases and 6 bases, in that order; junction bases with no gene match: 4. The CDR3 is 14 residues long. In DNA form, the CDR3 reads TGCGCCAGCAGCTCGGGCGGGGGGGCCAATGAGCAGTTCTTC. This gives the protein CASSSGGGANEQFF.

The chain uses TRBV6-6 and TRBJ2-1, with 8 positions matching TRBD2. In germline, CDR1 is MNHNY, CDR2 SVGAGI (reference sequence). V was clipped by 5 bases and J by 3 bases; unmatched bases: 6. The CDR3 contains 15 residues. The CDR3 is CASSDSGSLYNEQFF. CDR3 nucleotides: TGTGCCAGCAGTGACAGCGGGAGCCTCTACAATGAGCAGTTCTTC.

V usage is TRBV28 and J usage is TRBJ1-1; D gene unclear. The CDR3 loop spans 15 amino acids. Germline assignment: CDR1 MDHEN and CDR2 SYDVKM. Trimming pared 0 bases from V and 2 bases from J, leaving 10 bases between. CDR3 coding DNA: TGTGCCAGCAGTTTATGGTTACAGACAAACACTGAAGCTTTCTTT. Residues: CASSLWLQTNTEAFF.

This rearrangement joins TRBV11-3 to TRBJ1-1; D is ambiguous. Germline V gene sequence: CDR1 SGHNT, CDR2 YENEEA. V shed 0 bases and J shed 4 bases, with 9 bases lying between them. The CDR3 length is 14 residues. CDR3 nucleotide sequence: TGTGCCAGCAGCTTAGATGGCCGGGGCACTGAAGCTTTCTTT. The encoded protein is CASSLDGRGTEAFF. Full variable domain (rest looked up from reference TRBV11-3 and TRBJ1-1): EAGVVQSPRYKIIEKKQPVAFWCNPISGHNTLYWYLQNLGQGPELLIRYENEEAVDDSQLPKDRFSAERLKGVDSTLKIQPAELGDSAVYLCASSLDGRGTEAFFGQGTRLTVV.

The rearrangement links TRBV6-5 to TRBJ1-2; tentatively, D is TRBD1 (5 bases). V lost 6 bases, J lost 0 bases, and 14 bases lay in between. The CDR3 is 15 residues long. CDR1 is MNHEY and CDR2 is SVGAGI in the germline V gene. The CDR3 DNA reads as TGTGCCAGCAGGCGCGGGACCCCTACTAACTATGGCTACACCTTC. Encoded protein: CASRRGTPTNYGYTF.

This clone was detected a few times. The V and J genes are TRBV19 and TRBJ1-5; weak D call: TRBD1 (5 bases). Deletions cut 7 bases from V and 2 bases from J, with 15 bases between. CDR3 length equals 15 residues. Germline CDR1 LNHDA, CDR2 SQIVND (reference sequence). In DNA, the CDR3 is TGTGCCAGTAAACAGACAGCCCGTGGCAATCAGCCCCAGCATTTT. It yields the protein CASKQTARGNQPQHF.

The V call is TRBV21-1, the J call TRBJ2-6; TRBD1 is the table's D call, not checked against the DNA. TRBV21-1 counts as a pseudogene. The CDR3 totals 19 residues. CDR3 in DNA: TGTGCCAGCAGCAAGGAATGGACAGGGAAGGGCTCTGGGGCCAACGTCCTGACTTTC. Its protein product is CASSKEWTGKGSGANVLTF.